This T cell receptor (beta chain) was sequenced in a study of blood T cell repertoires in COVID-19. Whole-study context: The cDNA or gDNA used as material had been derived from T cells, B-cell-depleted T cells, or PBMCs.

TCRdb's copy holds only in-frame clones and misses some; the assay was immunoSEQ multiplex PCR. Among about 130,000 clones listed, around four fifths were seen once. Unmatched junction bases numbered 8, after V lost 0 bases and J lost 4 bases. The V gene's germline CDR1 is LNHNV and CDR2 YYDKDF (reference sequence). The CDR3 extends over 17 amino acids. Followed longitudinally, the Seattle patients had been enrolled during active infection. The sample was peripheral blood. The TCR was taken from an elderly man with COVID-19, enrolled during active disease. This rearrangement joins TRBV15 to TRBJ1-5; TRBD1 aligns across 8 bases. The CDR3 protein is CATSRDRRQGMNQPQHF. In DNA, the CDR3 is TGTGCCACCAGCAGAGATCGGCGACAGGGGATGAATCAGCCCCAGCATTTT.